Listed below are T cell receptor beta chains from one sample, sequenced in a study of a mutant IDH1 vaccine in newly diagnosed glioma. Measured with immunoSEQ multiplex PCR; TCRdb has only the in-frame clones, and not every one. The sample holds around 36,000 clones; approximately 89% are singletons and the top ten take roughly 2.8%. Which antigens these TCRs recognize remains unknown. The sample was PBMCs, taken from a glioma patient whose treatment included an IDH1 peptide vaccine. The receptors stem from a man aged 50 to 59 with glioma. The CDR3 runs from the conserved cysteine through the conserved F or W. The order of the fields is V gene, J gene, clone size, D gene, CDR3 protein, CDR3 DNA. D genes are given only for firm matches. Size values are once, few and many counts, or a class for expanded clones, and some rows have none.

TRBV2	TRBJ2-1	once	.	CASSGHNEQFF	TGTGCCAGCAGTGGCCACAATGAGCAGTTCTTC
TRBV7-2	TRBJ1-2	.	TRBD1	CASSRTGGADGYTF	TGTGCCAGCAGCCGGACAGGGGGCGCGGATGGCTACACCTTC
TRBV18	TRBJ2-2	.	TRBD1	CASSPGTGIGELFF	TGTGCCAGCTCACCGGGGACAGGGATCGGGGAGCTGTTTTTT
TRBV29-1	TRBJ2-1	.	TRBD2	CSVEGGGTNYNEQFF	TGCAGCGTTGAAGGAGGAGGGACTAACTACAATGAGCAGTTCTTC
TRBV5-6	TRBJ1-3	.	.	CASSLQDLSGNTIYF	TGTGCCAGCAGCTTACAGGACCTCTCTGGAAACACCATATATTTT
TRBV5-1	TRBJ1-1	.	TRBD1	CASIRDSRHTEAFF	TGCGCCAGCATACGGGACAGCCGGCACACTGAAGCTTTCTTT
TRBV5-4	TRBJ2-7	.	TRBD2	CASSSYPRTSGFSYEQYF	TGTGCCAGCAGCTCCTACCCCCGGACTAGCGGATTCTCCTACGAGCAGTACTTC
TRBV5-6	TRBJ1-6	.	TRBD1	CASVGQGTSYNSPLHF	TGTGCCAGCGTGGGACAGGGGACATCCTATAATTCACCCCTCCACTTT
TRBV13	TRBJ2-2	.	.	CASSSVTETGELFF	TGTGCCAGCAGCTCCGTGACAGAAACCGGGGAGCTGTTTTTT
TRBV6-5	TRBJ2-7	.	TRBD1	CASTVGTAKIYEQYF	TGTGCCAGTACTGTCGGGACAGCCAAGATCTACGAGCAGTACTTC
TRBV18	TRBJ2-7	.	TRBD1	CASSPDRGTYEQYF	TGTGCCAGCTCACCAGACAGGGGAACCTACGAGCAGTACTTC
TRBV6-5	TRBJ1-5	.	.	CASSRTAYSNQPQHF	TGTGCCAGCAGCAGGACTGCTTATAGCAATCAGCCCCAGCATTTT
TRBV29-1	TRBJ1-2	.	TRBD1	CSVESGSYRGGYTF	TGCAGCGTTGAATCGGGTTCCTACAGGGGCGGCTACACCTTC
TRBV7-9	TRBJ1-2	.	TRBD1	CASSTPGTGTLGYTF	TGTGCCAGCAGCACCCCCGGGACAGGGACTCTTGGCTACACCTTC